This record concerns one T cell receptor (beta chain) sequence. Its matching antigen is unknown. Sequencing was performed with immunoSEQ multiplex PCR; in TCRdb, only in-frame clones are kept and a portion is missing. The repertoire holds 150,000 or so clones, with roughly 90% as singletons. This sample was taken from a study of T cell responses to AZD1222 COVID-19 vaccine. General study results and limits: Clonal diversity was possibly underestimated; the donors were predominantly white British and more often female.

The CDR3 is 16 amino acids. Germline assignment: CDR1 SGDLS and CDR2 YYNGEE. J was trimmed by 3 bases and V by 4 bases; bases with no gene match: 13. The material sequenced was peripheral blood, taken on day 0 of AZD1222 vaccination. The chain links TRBV9 to TRBJ2-7; 7 bases agree with TRBD2. This TCR was recovered from an adult in good health. The CDR3, as DNA: TGTGCCAGCAGCCCAACCCGGTGGGCGGGGGACTACGAGCAGTACTTC. It translates to CASSPTRWAGDYEQYF. The full variable domain, in which reference TRBV9 and TRBJ2-7 provide the parts outside the CDR3, is DSGVTQTPKHLITATGQRVTLRCSPRSGDLSVYWYQQSLDQGLQFLIQYYNGEERAKGNILERFSAQQFPDLHSELNLSSLELGDSALYFCASSPTRWAGDYEQYFGPGTRLTVT.